These 21 T cell receptor beta chains were sequenced from one sample in a study of T-cell reconstitution after alpha-beta-depleted transplantation in children. The TCRbeta library was prepared with unique molecular identifiers. Using its own MiXCR run on the PCR reads, TCRdb lists one record per CDR3 protein. The data contain around 200,000 distinct CDR3 sequences, roughly 15% of them singletons. This specimen consisted of PBMCs, mostly from graft donor cells, obtained 360 days after TCRalphabeta/CD19-depleted stem cell transplant. The receptors shown here come from a male patient between 2 and 9 years old who had a stem cell transplant for acute lymphoblastic leukemia, so the T cells may come from the graft donor.

This rearrangement joins TRBV7-2 to TRBJ1-1; D uncertain. CDR1 is SGHTA and CDR2 is FQGNSA in the germline V gene. V was trimmed by 2 bases and J by 0 bases, leaving 13 bases between them. CDR3 length: 16 amino acids. The DNA of the CDR3 is TGTGCCAGCAGCTTAATTTTTGGGGAGTTGAACACTGAAGCTTTCTTT. Translated: CASSLIFGELNTEAFF.

This clonotype was seen more than once but under ten times. The V call is TRBV20-1, the J call TRBJ1-2, with 7 nucleotides matching TRBD1. Germline CDR1 DFQATT, CDR2 SNEGSKA (reference sequence). With 3 bases clipped from V and 8 bases from J, the junction kept 6 bases outside the gene matches. The CDR3 sequence is 12 residues long. For the CDR3, the DNA is TGCAGTGCTAGCCCGACAGGGATCGGCTACACCTTC. This translates into CSASPTGIGYTF.

The sample holds many counts of this clonotype. The chain has TRBV20-1 and TRBJ2-3; TRBD2 aligns across 7 bases. In germline, CDR1 is DFQATT, CDR2 SNEGSKA (reference sequence). This CDR3 comprises 15 residues. Losses at the gene ends were 3 bases for V and 2 bases for J; bases not matched to a gene: 8. CDR3 sequence: CSASGGGGNTDTQYF. The CDR3 DNA follows: TGCAGTGCTAGCGGAGGCGGGGGAAACACAGATACGCAGTATTTT.

The V gene is TRBV25-1, the J gene TRBJ2-1, with 8 bases fitting TRBD2. Germline CDR1 and CDR2: MGHDK and SYGVNS. V was pared by 8 bases and J by 8 bases, with 8 bases of the junction left unmatched. CDR3 length: 13 amino acids. The chain's CDR3 is CASVGPGGDEQFF. CDR3 bases: TGTGCCAGCGTGGGACCGGGGGGGGATGAGCAGTTCTTC.

This clonotype appeared a few times. This rearrangement joins TRBV12-3 or TRBV12-4 to TRBJ2-1; TRBD2 aligns across 14 bases. The J segment lost 7 bases and the V segment lost 11 bases, leaving 7 bases of the junction unmatched. CDR3 length: 14 amino acids. Here the CDR3 reads CAATSGGAGNEQFF. CDR3 in DNA: TGTGCCGCGACTAGCGGGGGGGCGGGGAATGAGCAGTTCTTC.

This chain's CDR3 is CASSPSGLVFYEQFF. CDR3 bases: TGTGCCAGCAGTCCCTCGGGACTAGTTTTCTATGAGCAGTTCTTC. The chain uses TRBV12-3 or TRBV12-4 and TRBJ2-1; 8 bases are shared with TRBD2. This CDR3 contains 15 residues. Trimming removed 5 bases from V and 8 bases from J; junction bases left unmatched: 11.

The chain combines TRBV27 with TRBJ2-3; D is unclear. This CDR3 is 14 amino acids long. The ends were cut back, 5 bases at V and 0 bases at J, with 9 bases in the middle. Looked up from germline, CDR1 is MNHEY and CDR2 is SMNVEV (reference sequence). Here the CDR3 reads CASSPYPSTDTQYF. CDR3 bases: TGTGCCAGCAGTCCATATCCTAGCACAGATACGCAGTATTTT.

This clonotype has just a few counts. This sequence joins TRBV18 and TRBJ2-7, with 8 bases fitting TRBD1. The germline CDR1 and CDR2 sequences are KGHSH and LQKENI. The CDR3 spans 16 residues. J was trimmed by 2 bases and V by 6 bases; bases with no gene match: 12. CDR3 bases: TGTGCCAGCTCTCGACGACAGGGGCTGGATACCTACGAGCAGTACTTC. This translates into CASSRRQGLDTYEQYF.

The chain links TRBV20-1 to TRBJ2-7, with 8 bases identical to TRBD1. This CDR3 spans 14 amino acids. The germline gives CDR1 DFQATT, CDR2 SNEGSKA (reference sequence). The J segment lost 5 bases and the V segment lost 3 bases, leaving 9 bases of the junction unmatched. DNA of the CDR3: TGCAGTGCTAGTGTTGGACAGGGTATCAACGAGCAGTACTTC. Encoded protein: CSASVGQGINEQYF.

In this sample, this clonotype turned up a few times. The rearrangement joins TRBV10-3 to TRBJ2-7; possibly TRBD1 for D (5 bases). Trimming cost V 5 bases and J 0 bases, with 17 bases left between them. CDR3 length: 16 residues. Per the germline V gene, CDR1 is ENHRY and CDR2 is SYGVKD. The CDR3 nucleotides read TGTGCCATCAGTCCTTGGACATCCGGAGCCTCCTACGAGCAGTACTTC. It encodes CAISPWTSGASYEQYF.

The chain has TRBV4-3 and TRBJ2-1, with TRBD2 matching 10 bases. This CDR3 has 15 residues. Germline V lookup: CDR1 LGHNA, CDR2 YSLEER. Unmatched junction bases numbered 3, after V lost 0 bases and J lost 7 bases. CDR3 amino acids: CASSQEGTSVNEQFF. The CDR3 DNA reads TGCGCCAGCAGCCAAGAAGGGACTAGCGTTAATGAGCAGTTCTTC.

The chain uses TRBV7-3 and TRBJ2-7, with D possibly called TRBD1 or TRBD2 (5 bases each). The CDR3 consists of 11 residues. Trimming took off 5 bases at V and 9 bases at J, with 11 bases between the two ends. The germline gives CDR1 SGHTA, CDR2 FQGTGA. The CDR3 DNA sequence: TGTGCCAGCAGCCTCAGGGACCGGCAGTACTTC. Translation gives CASSLRDRQYF.

As to this clonotype: The junction and the germline gene differ at one end; a read error may be behind it. This chain links TRBV4-2 with TRBJ2-5; D is perhaps TRBD2 (6 bases). CDR3 length equals 13 residues. The germline CDR1 and CDR2 sequences are LGHNA and YNFKEQ. As DNA, the CDR3 is TGTGGCAGCAGCCTCCTCGGCGGGGAGTCCCAGTACTTC. Amino acids: CGSSLLGGESQYF.

This clonotype was picked up a small number of times. The J gene is TRBJ2-2, the V gene TRBV7-2; TRBD1 or TRBD2 may be the D gene (5 bases each). Trimming took off 3 bases at V and 0 bases at J, with 11 bases between the two ends. Per the germline V gene, CDR1 is SGHTA and CDR2 is FQGNSA. The CDR3 sequence is 16 residues long. The CDR3 reads CASSFAGTANTGELFF. The DNA for the CDR3 is TGTGCCAGCAGCTTTGCCGGGACGGCGAACACCGGGGAGCTGTTTTTT.

This chain uses TRBV5-4 with TRBJ1-1; maybe TRBD1 (6 bases). CDR3 length equals 17 residues. The germline CDR1 and CDR2 sequences are SGHNT and YYREEE (reference sequence). Trimming cost V 0 bases and J 1 base, with 16 bases left between them. The CDR3 protein is CASSLAFKGGRNTEAFF. DNA for the CDR3: TGTGCCAGCAGCTTGGCCTTTAAGGGGGGGAGGAACACTGAAGCTTTCTTT.

This clonotype was counted a few times. This chain joins TRBV4-1 and TRBJ2-1, with D maybe TRBD2 (5 bases). V lost 6 bases and J lost 0, with 24 bases in between. The CDR3 has 19 residues. Germline CDR1 reads MGHRA; CDR2 reads YSYEKL. The CDR3 loop is CASRITEGGLLSSYNEQFF. As DNA, the CDR3 is TGCGCCAGCAGAATTACAGAGGGCGGCTTACTGAGCTCCTACAATGAGCAGTTCTTC.

The gene calls are TRBV5-1 and TRBJ2-7; TRBD2 agrees at 15 bases. The length of the CDR3 is 16 residues. Germline CDR1 reads SGHRS; CDR2 reads YFSETQ. Trimming took 3 bases from V and 4 from J; bases not matched to a gene: 5. The CDR3 region is CASSWTSGGAAYEQYF. DNA of the CDR3: TGCGCCAGCAGCTGGACTAGCGGGGGGGCGGCTTACGAGCAGTACTTC.

The J gene is TRBJ1-1, the V gene TRBV12-3 or TRBV12-4; D call uncertain. The V end was cut by 3 bases, the J end by 2 bases, with 1 base between. The CDR3 loop spans 11 amino acids. CDR3 bases: TGTGCCAGCAGTTTTAACACTGAAGCTTTCTTT. It encodes CASSFNTEAFF.

This clonotype has a handful of counts. The chain links TRBV29-1 to TRBJ2-3; 8 bases match TRBD1. J lost 1 base, V lost 4 bases, and 4 bases had no gene match. Germline-derived CDR1 and CDR2 are SQVTM and ANQGSEA. The length of the CDR3 is 14 residues. CDR3 residues: CSVAPTGGTDTQYF. CDR3 coding DNA: TGCAGCGTTGCCCCGACAGGGGGCACAGATACGCAGTATTTT.

This clonotype was seen ten or more times. The chain combines TRBV18 with TRBJ2-1; 11 bases line up with TRBD1. J gave up 5 bases and V 3 bases, and 15 bases lay outside the gene matches. Germline loops: CDR1 KGHSH, CDR2 LQKENI. This CDR3 comprises 19 residues. The CDR3 coding sequence is TGTGCCAGCTCACCTCGGACAGGGGGCGTCGAGGCGGATAACAATGAGCAGTTCTTC. Its translation: CASSPRTGGVEADNNEQFF.

The chain combines TRBV20-1 with TRBJ2-1; TRBD2 aligns across 7 bases. The CDR3 spans 17 residues. V shed 3 bases, J shed 2 bases, and the junction held 13 bases outside the gene matches. Germline values: CDR1 DFQATT, CDR2 SNEGSKA (reference sequence). The CDR3 DNA reads TGCAGTGCTAGTGGCCGTAGACGGGAGGACGCCTACAATGAGCAGTTCTTC. Protein sequence: CSASGRRREDAYNEQFF.